This T cell receptor beta chain appears in the sequencing data of a study of blood T cell repertoires in COVID-19 (dated by TCRdb to about 2020). For context, the study as a whole: The collaborator samples originated in the United States, Italy and Spain and spanned the acute and convalescent phases of COVID-19. The material from the prospective study consisted of cDNA or gDNA derived from T cells, B-cell-depleted T cells, or PBMCs. The dataset comprised deeply sampled blood TCRbeta repertoires from subjects exposed to, actively infected with, or recovered from COVID-19. A freely available public database, intended as a resource for researchers studying the immune response to SARS-CoV-2, is where the repertoires were released. The samples were drawn from the first 160 participants of the ongoing ImmuneRACE study and from some 1,300 subjects provided by 6 global collaborators. The sample metadata nearly always contained a de-identified subject ID, COVID-19 status, age in years and sex. Where available, HLA class I and class II types were obtained from metadata supplied by the sample provider rather than from assay-based typing.

Paper-wide results and their limitations: The quantity of clinical and demographic metadata differed by source and by participant and was supplied without curation.

Samples from volunteer blood donors who had recovered from COVID-19 were contributed by a second Seattle source. Collaborating institutions collected whole blood in K2EDTA tubes following their own protocols. For TCRbeta analysis, collaborators shipped samples as frozen whole blood, isolated PBMCs, or DNA extracted from either of those sample types. TCRbeta CDR3 regions were amplified from genomic DNA by means of the immunoSEQ Assay, a bias-controlled multiplex PCR. On the study's bioinformatics: The number of nucleated cells in each sample was estimated by amplification of reference gene primers within the assay. Sequence reads were collapsed and filtered to measure the absolute abundance of every unique TCRbeta CDR3 rearrangement. Productive Simpson clonality was computed per sample as the square root of Simpson's diversity index over productive rearrangements. Sourced from immuneACCESS, this table was stored by TCRdb with only in-frame sequences that have V and J called. A share of the clones is absent; for the studies checked, an unresolved V gene accounts for under half, and the remainder has no known explanation. That table gives V, J and clone size, and the DNA gave D and trimming. The sample contains 200,000 to 250,000 clones, approximately 88% of them found a single time. The ten largest clones take up 6.5% of the sample.

The V end gives up 0 bases and the J end 6 bases, leaving 4 bases in the junction not matched to a gene. Via the germline V gene (reference sequence), CDR1 is SGHNT and CDR2 YYREEE. The CDR3 starts with the cysteine, ends with the phenylalanine, and has 15 residues. Left in the record is the CDR3 DNA by itself, 45 bases read in frame from the first base. Points on this clone: Its antigen has not been determined. Base qualities are not recorded, but no much larger clone differs from it by a single base.

The chain uses TRBV5-4 and TRBJ2-1; TRBD2 aligns with 9 central bases. The clonotype comes from a man aged 60 to 69 who had recovered from COVID-19. The source material was peripheral blood. The nucleotide sequence reads TGTGCCAGCAGCTTGGCCGGACTAGCGAGCAATGAGCAGTTCTTC. Protein translation: CASSLAGLASNEQFF. Joined to the reference TRBV5-4 and TRBJ2-1 proteins, this CDR3 gives the full variable domain: ETGVTQSPTHLIKTRGQQVTLRCSSQSGHNTVSWYQQALGQGPQFIFQYYREEENGRGNFPPRFSGLQFPNYSSELNVNALELDDSALYLCASSLAGLASNEQFFGPGTRLTVL.